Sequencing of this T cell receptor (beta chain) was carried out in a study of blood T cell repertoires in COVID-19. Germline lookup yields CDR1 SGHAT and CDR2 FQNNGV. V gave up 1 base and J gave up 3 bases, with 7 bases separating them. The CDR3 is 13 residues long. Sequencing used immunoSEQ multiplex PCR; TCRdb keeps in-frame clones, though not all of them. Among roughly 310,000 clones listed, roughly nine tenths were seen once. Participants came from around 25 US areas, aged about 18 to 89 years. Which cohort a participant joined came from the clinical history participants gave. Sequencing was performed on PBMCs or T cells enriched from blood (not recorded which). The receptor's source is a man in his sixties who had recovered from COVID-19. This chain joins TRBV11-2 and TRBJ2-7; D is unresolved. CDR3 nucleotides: TGTGCCAGCAGCTTAGGGCAGGACTACGAGCAGTACTTC. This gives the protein CASSLGQDYEQYF.